This T cell receptor beta chain emerged from a study of human T cells and chemical hapten exposure. The overall study: Small volume differences among pooled libraries mainly caused per-sample TCR yield variation. Study observations and caveats: Sensitizing to DPC left TCRs with a frequency above 1 in 1000 unaltered. Donors, who had alopecia, may show an immune response that differs from healthy people's.

Documented time point: patch test 2, 6 weeks after DPC sensitization. This sample's treatment: therapeutic diphenylcyclopropenone sensitization with weekly scalp DPC. Sequencing started from total RNA isolated from unfractionated whole blood. This clonotype came up many times. Its antigen is unknown. Germline values: CDR1 SGHRS, CDR2 YFSETQ. V gave up 0 bases and J gave up 0 bases, with 3 bases separating them. CDR3 size: 14 residues. TCRdb re-called the RACE reads through MiXCR, storing one row per CDR3 protein. In the table there are about 73,000 distinct CDR3 sequences, 8.5% of which are singletons. The chain joins TRBV5-1 to TRBJ2-2, with D uncertain. The source of this sequence is a woman aged 45-60 years with alopecia areata. Some clones in this sample may be carry-over from other donors' samples. Material: whole blood, obtained in connection with sensitization to the hapten diphenylcyclopropenone (DPC). This CDR3 is CASSLGSNTGELFF. In nucleotides, the CDR3 is TGCGCCAGCAGCTTGGGCTCGAACACCGGGGAGCTGTTTTTT.